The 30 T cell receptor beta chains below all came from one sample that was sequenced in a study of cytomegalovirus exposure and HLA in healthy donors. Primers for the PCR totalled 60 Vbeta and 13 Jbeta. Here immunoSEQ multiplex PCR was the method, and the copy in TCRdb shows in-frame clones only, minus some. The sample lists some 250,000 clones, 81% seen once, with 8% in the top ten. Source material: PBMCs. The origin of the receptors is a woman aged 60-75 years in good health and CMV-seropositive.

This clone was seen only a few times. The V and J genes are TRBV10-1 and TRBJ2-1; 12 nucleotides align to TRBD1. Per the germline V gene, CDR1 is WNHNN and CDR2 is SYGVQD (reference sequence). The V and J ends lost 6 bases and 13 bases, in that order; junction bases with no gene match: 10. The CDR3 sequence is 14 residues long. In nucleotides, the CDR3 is TGCGCCAGCAGGGGGACAGGGGGCGTGAGGGACCAGTTCTTC. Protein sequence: CASRGTGGVRDQFF.

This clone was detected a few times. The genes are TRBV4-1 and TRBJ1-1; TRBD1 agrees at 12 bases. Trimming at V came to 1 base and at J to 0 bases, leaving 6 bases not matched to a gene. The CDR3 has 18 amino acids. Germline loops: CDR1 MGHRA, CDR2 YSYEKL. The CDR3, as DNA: TGCGCCAGCAGCCAAGGTGCGGGGACAGGGGGCATGAACACTGAAGCTTTCTTT. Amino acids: CASSQGAGTGGMNTEAFF.

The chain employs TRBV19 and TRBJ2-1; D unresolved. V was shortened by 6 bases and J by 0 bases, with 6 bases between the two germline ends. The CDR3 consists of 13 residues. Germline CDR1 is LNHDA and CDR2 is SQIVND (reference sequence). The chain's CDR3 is CASRVSSYNEQFF. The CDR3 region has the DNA TGTGCCAGTAGAGTGAGCTCCTACAATGAGCAGTTCTTC.

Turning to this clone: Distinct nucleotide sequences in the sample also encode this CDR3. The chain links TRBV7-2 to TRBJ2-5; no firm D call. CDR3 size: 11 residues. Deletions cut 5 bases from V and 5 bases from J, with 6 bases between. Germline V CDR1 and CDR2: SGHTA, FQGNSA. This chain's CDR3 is CASSPRETQYF. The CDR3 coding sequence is TGTGCCAGCAGCCCGAGGGAGACCCAGTACTTC.

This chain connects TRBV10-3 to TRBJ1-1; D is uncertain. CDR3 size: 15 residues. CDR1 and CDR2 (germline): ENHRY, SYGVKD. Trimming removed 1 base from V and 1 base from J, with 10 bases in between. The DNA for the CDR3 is TGTGCCATCAGTGAGTTTGCGGGCACGAACACTGAAGCTTTCTTT. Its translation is CAISEFAGTNTEAFF.

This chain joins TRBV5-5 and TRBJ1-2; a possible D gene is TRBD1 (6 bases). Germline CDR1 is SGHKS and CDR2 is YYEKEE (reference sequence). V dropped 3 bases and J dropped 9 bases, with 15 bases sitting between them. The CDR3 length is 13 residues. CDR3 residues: CASSSTGIDSYTF. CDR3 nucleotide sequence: TGTGCCAGCAGCTCAACAGGGATCGATAGCTACACCTTC. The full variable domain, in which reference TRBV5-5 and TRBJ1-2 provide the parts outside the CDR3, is DAGVTQSPTHLIKTRGQQVTLRCSPISGHKSVSWYQQVLGQGPQFIFQYYEKEERGRGNFPDRFSARQFPNYSSELNVNALLLGDSALYLCASSSTGIDSYTFGSGTRLTVV.

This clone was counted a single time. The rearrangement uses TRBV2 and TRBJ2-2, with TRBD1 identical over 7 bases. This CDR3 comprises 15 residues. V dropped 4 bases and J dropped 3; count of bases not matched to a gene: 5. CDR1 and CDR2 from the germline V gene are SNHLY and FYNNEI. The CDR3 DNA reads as TGTGCCAGCAGTGGACAGGGTTATGACACCGGGGAGCTGTTTTTT. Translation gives CASSGQGYDTGELFF.

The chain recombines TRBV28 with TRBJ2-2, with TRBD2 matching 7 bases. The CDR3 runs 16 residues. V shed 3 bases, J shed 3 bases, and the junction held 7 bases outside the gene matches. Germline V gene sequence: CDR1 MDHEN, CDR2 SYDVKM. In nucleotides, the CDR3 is TGTGCCAGCAGTTTCCTGCGGCGGGAGTACACCGGGGAGCTGTTTTTT. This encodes CASSFLRREYTGELFF.

The CDR3 loop is CASSLRGTGGTYSGNTIYF. The DNA of the CDR3 is TGTGCCAGCAGCTTAAGGGGCACAGGGGGTACCTACTCTGGAAACACCATATATTTT. V gene TRBV11-2 combines with J gene TRBJ1-3; 8 bases are shared with TRBD1. CDR1 and CDR2 (germline): SGHAT, FQNNGV. The CDR3 runs to 19 residues. V lost 2 bases and J lost 0; bases outside the gene matches: 12.

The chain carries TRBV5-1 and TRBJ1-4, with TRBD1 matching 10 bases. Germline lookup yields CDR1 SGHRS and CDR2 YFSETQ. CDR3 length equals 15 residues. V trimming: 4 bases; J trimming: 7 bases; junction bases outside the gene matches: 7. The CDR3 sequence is CASSGRQGAGEKLFF. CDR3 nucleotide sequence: TGCGCCAGCAGCGGAAGACAGGGGGCGGGTGAAAAACTGTTTTTT.

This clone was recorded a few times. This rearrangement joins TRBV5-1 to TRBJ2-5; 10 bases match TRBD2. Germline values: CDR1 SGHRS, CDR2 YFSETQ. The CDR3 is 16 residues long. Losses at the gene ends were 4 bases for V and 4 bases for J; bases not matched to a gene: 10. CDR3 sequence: CASSPPTSGKGETQYF. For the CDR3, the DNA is TGCGCCAGCAGCCCCCCTACTAGCGGGAAGGGAGAGACCCAGTACTTC.

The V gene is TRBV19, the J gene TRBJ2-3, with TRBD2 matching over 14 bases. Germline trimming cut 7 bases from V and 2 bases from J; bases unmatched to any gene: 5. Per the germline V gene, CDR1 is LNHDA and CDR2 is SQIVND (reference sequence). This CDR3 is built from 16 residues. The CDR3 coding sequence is TGTGCCAGTAAATGGGGACTAGCGGGAGTCACAGATACGCAGTATTTT. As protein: CASKWGLAGVTDTQYF.

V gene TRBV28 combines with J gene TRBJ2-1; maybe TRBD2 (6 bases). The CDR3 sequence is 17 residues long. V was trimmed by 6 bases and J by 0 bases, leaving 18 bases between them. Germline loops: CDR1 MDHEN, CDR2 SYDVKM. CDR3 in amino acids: CASRSFGTYLSYNEQFF. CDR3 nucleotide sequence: TGTGCCAGCAGAAGCTTCGGGACTTACCTCTCCTACAATGAGCAGTTCTTC.

The CDR3 reads CASTKTGQETQYF. The CDR3 nucleotides are TGTGCCAGCACCAAGACAGGGCAAGAGACCCAGTACTTC. The genes are TRBV6-1 and TRBJ2-5, with 7 bases identical to TRBD1. From germline, CDR1 is MNHNS and CDR2 SASEGT. V dropped 7 bases and J dropped 2; count of bases not matched to a gene: 4. The length of the CDR3 is 13 residues.

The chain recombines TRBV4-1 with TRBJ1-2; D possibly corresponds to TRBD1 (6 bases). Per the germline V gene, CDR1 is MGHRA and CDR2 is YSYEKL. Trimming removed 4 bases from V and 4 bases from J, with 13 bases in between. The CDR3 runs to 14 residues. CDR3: CASSRIGTPYGYTF. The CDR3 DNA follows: TGCGCCAGCAGCCGGATCGGGACACCCTATGGCTACACCTTC.

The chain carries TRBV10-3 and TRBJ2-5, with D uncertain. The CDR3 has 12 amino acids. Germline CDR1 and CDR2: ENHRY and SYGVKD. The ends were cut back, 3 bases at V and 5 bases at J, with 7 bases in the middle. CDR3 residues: CAISDRRETQYF. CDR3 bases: TGTGCCATCAGTGACCGTCGGGAGACCCAGTACTTC.

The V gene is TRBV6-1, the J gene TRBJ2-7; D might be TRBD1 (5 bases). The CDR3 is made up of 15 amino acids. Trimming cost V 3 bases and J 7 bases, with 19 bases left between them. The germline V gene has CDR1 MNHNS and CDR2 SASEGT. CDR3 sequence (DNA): TGTGCCAGCAGTGACGTGAGGACATCCAGCTATGAGCAGTACTTC. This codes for CASSDVRTSSYEQYF.

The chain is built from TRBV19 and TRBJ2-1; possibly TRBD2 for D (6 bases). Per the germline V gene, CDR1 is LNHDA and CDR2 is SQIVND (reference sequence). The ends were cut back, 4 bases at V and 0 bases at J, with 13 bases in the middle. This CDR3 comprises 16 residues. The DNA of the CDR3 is TGTGCCAGTAGTAACACAGGAGGGGCCTCCTACAATGAGCAGTTCTTC. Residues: CASSNTGGASYNEQFF.

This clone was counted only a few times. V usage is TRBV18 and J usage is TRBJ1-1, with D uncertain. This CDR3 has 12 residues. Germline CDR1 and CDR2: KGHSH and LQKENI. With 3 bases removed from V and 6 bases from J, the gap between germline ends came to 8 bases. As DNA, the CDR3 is TGTGCCAGCTCACCGCAGTTGGCTGAAGCTTTCTTT. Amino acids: CASSPQLAEAFF.

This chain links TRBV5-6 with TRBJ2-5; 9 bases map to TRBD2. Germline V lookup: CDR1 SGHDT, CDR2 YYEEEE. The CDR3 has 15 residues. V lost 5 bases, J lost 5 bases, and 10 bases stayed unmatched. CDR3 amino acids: CASREEAGGYETQYF. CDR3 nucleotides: TGTGCCAGCAGGGAGGAAGCGGGAGGATATGAGACCCAGTACTTC. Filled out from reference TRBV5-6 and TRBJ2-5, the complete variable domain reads DAGVTQSPTHLIKTRGQQVTLRCSPKSGHDTVSWYQQALGQGPQFIFQYYEEEERQRGNFPDRFSGHQFPNYSSELNVNALLLGDSALYLCASREEAGGYETQYFGPGTRLLVL.

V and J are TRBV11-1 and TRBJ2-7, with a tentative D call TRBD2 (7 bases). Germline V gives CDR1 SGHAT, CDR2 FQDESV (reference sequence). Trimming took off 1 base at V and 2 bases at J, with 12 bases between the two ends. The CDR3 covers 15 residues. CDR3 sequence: CASSLGGGRTYEQYF. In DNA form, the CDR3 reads TGTGCCAGCAGCTTAGGCGGGGGCCGAACCTACGAGCAGTACTTC.

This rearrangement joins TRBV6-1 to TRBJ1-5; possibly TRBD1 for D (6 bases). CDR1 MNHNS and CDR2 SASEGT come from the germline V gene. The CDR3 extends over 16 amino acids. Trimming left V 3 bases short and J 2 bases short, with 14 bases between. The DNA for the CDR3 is TGTGCCAGCAGTGAGGTTAGGGGGAATGGCAATCAGCCCCAGCATTTT. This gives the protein CASSEVRGNGNQPQHF.

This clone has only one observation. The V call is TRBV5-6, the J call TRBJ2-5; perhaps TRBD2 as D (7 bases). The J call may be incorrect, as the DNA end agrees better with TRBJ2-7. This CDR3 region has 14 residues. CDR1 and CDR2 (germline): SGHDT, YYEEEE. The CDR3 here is CASSRSGTIYEQYF. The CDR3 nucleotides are TGTGCCAGCAGCAGAAGCGGGACAATCTACGAGCAGTACTTC.

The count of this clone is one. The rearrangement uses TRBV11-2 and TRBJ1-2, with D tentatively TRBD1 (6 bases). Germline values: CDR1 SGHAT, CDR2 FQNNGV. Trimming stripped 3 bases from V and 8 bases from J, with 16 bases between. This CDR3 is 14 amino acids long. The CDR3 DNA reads TGTGCCAGCAGCTTCGCAGGGGTGGGTAGGGGCTACACCTTC. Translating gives CASSFAGVGRGYTF. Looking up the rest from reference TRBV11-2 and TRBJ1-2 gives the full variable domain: EAGVAQSPRYKIIEKRQSVAFWCNPISGHATLYWYQQILGQGPKLLIQFQNNGVVDDSQLPKDRFSAERLKGVDSTLKIQPAKLEDSAVYLCASSFAGVGRGYTFGSGTRLTVV.

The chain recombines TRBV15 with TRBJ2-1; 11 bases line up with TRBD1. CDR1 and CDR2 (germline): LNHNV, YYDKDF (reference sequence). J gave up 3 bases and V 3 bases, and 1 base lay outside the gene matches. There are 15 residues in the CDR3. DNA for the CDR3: TGTGCCACCAGCAGGGACAGGGGGCTCTACAATGAGCAGTTCTTC. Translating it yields CATSRDRGLYNEQFF.

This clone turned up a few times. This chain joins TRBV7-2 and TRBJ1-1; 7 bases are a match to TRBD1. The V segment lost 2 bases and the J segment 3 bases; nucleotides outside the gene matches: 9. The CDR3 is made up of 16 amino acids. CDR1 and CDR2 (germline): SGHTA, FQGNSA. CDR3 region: CASSLRAGGWDTEAFF. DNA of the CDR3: TGTGCCAGCAGCTTAAGGGCAGGGGGTTGGGACACTGAAGCTTTCTTT.

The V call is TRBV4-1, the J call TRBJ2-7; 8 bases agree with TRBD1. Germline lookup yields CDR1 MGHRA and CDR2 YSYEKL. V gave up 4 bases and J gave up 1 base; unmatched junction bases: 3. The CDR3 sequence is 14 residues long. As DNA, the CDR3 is TGCGCCAGCAGCCCGAGGGACAGGTCCTACGAGCAGTACTTC. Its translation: CASSPRDRSYEQYF.

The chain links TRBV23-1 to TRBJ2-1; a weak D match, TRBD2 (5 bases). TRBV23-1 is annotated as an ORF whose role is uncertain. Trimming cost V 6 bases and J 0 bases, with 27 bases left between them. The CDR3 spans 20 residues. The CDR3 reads CASSRIWERLIRSSYNEQFF. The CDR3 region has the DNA TGCGCCAGCAGCCGGATCTGGGAAAGACTAATAAGGAGCTCCTACAATGAGCAGTTCTTC.

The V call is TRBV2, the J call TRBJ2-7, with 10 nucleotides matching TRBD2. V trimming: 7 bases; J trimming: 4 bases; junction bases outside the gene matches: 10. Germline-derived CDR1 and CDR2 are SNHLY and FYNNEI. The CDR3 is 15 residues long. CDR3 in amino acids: CASNGGLAGVYEQYF. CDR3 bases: TGTGCCAGCAACGGGGGCCTAGCGGGAGTTTACGAGCAGTACTTC. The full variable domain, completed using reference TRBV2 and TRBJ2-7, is EPEVTQTPSHQVTQMGQEVILRCVPISNHLYFYWYRQILGQKVEFLVSFYNNEISEKSEIFDDQFSVERPDGSNFTLKIRSTKLEDSAMYFCASNGGLAGVYEQYFGPGTRLTVT.

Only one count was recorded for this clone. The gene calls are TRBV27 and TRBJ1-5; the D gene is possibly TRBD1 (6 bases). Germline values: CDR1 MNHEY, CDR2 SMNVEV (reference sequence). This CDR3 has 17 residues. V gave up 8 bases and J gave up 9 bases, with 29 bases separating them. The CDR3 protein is CASPPHCSGTRRRPQHF. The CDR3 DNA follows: TGTGCCAGCCCCCCCCACTGCTCGGGGACACGGAGGAGGCCCCAGCATTTT.